This is a list of T cell receptor beta chains from one sample in a study of shared clonotypes between healthy human individuals. This table comes from immunoSEQ multiplex PCR, and its TCRdb copy is limited to in-frame clones, with some not included. The data contain 2 million to 2.5 million clones, 90% to 96% of them seen just once; the ten biggest clones take up around 0.13%. The specimen sequenced was naive CD4+ T cells sorted from blood. The receptor set was obtained from a man in his late teens or twenties in good health. The CDR3 runs from the conserved cysteine through the conserved F or W. The order of the fields is J gene, V gene, D gene, CDR3 protein, CDR3 DNA. The D gene is left open where the match is weak.

TRBJ2-5,TRBV21-1,NA,CASSTHPPGQTKNSGRYGETQYF,TGTGCCAGCAGCACCCACCCCCCGGGACAGACGAAGAATAGCGGGAGATACGGAGAGACCCAGTACTTC
TRBJ1-2,TRBV18,NA,CASSPQGTPNYGYTF,TGTGCCAGCTCACCCCAGGGGACCCCTAACTATGGCTACACCTTC
TRBJ2-5,TRBV6-5,NA,CASSYSFAGWETQYF,TGTGCCAGCAGTTACTCGTTTGCGGGCTGGGAGACCCAGTACTTC
TRBJ1-5,TRBV11-3,NA,CASSCVNLINQPQHF,TGTGCCAGCAGCTGTGTCAACCTTATTAATCAGCCCCAGCATTTT
TRBJ2-7,TRBV5-4,NA,CASSGGWGEGEQYF,TGTGCCAGCAGCGGAGGTTGGGGTGAAGGGGAGCAGTACTTC
TRBJ2-3,TRBV19,NA,CASSTDSRTQYF,TGTGCCAGTAGTACGGACAGTCGTACGCAGTATTTT
TRBJ1-1,TRBV6-6,NA,CASSVTGTEAFF,TGTGCCAGCAGTGTTACCGGGACAGAAGCTTTCTTT
TRBJ1-1,TRBV10-3,NA,CAISETQVNTEAFF,TGTGCCATCAGTGAAACCCAGGTGAACACTGAAGCTTTCTTT
TRBJ2-7,TRBV27,TRBD1,CASSLGTGGKVFHEQYF,TGTGCCAGCAGTTTAGGGACAGGGGGCAAAGTTTTCCACGAGCAGTACTTC
TRBJ2-7,TRBV5-1,NA,CASSLNRGEQYF,TGCGCCAGCAGCTTAAATAGAGGCGAGCAGTACTTC
TRBJ2-7,TRBV6-1,NA,CASIGGGPYEQYF,TGTGCCAGCATCGGCGGGGGCCCCTACGAGCAGTACTTC
TRBJ1-5,TRBV4-3,TRBD1,CASSQERDRGGQPQHF,TGCGCCAGCAGCCAAGAGAGGGACAGGGGAGGTCAGCCCCAGCATTTT
TRBJ1-2,TRBV11-2,NA,CASSLEEGMVDDGYTF,TGTGCCAGCAGCTTAGAGGAGGGAATGGTTGATGATGGCTACACCTTC
TRBJ1-6,TRBV7-9,NA,CASSLGGAGNSPLHF,TGTGCCAGCAGCTTAGGGGGGGCCGGGAATTCACCCCTCCACTTT
TRBJ2-7,TRBV5-4,TRBD2,CASSPNAPSGRVYEQYF,TGTGCCAGCAGCCCGAACGCTCCTAGCGGGAGGGTCTACGAGCAGTACTTC
TRBJ1-2,TRBV11-2,TRBD1,CASSSDRATFYGYTF,TGTGCCAGCAGCTCCGACAGGGCTACCTTCTATGGCTACACCTTC
TRBJ1-1,TRBV7-8,NA,CASSLAPSQVEAFF,TGTGCCAGCAGCTTAGCGCCTTCACAGGTAGAAGCTTTCTTT
TRBJ2-1,TRBV7-2,TRBD2,CASSLSPGLTYNEQFF,TGTGCCAGCAGCCTCTCACCGGGACTAACTTACAATGAGCAGTTCTTC
TRBJ2-7,TRBV28,TRBD1,CASNLQGKGYEQYF,TGTGCCAGCAACCTACAGGGGAAAGGCTACGAGCAGTACTTC
TRBJ2-3,TRBV10-3,NA,CAISPGPITDTQYF,TGTGCCATCAGCCCGGGACCTATCACAGATACGCAGTATTTT
TRBJ1-1,TRBV2,NA,CASNGRPNTEAFF,TGTGCCAGCAATGGTCGGCCGAACACTGAAGCTTTCTTT
TRBJ2-7,TRBV6-6,TRBD1,CASSSTGGGSYEQYF,TGTGCCAGCAGTTCTACAGGGGGCGGGAGCTACGAGCAGTACTTC
TRBJ2-7,TRBV7-3,TRBD1,CASSQGQPGPYEQYF,TGTGCCAGCAGCCAGGGACAGCCCGGTCCTTACGAGCAGTACTTC
TRBJ2-3,TRBV28,TRBD2,CASSSRAGGRTDTQYF,TGTGCCAGCAGTAGCCGAGCGGGAGGGCGCACAGATACGCAGTATTTT
TRBJ1-1,TRBV28,NA,CASSLNLGAEAFF,TGTGCCAGCAGTTTAAATCTAGGGGCTGAAGCTTTCTTT
TRBJ2-5,TRBV11-2,NA,CASSLGSRETQYF,TGTGCCAGCAGCTTAGGTAGCCGGGAGACCCAGTACTTC
TRBJ2-7,TRBV7-9,TRBD1,CASSLDLQGSF,TGTGCCAGCAGCTTGGACCTACAGGGGAGCTTC
TRBJ1-2,TRBV5-1,NA,CASSSTGYYGYTF,TGCGCCAGCAGCTCGACCGGATACTATGGCTACACCTTC
TRBJ2-2,TRBV14,TRBD2,CASSQEGLAGYTGELFF,TGTGCCAGCAGCCAAGAGGGACTAGCGGGATACACCGGGGAGCTGTTTTTT
TRBJ2-3,TRBV18,NA,CASSPTGEASTDTQYF,TGTGCCAGCTCACCCACAGGGGAGGCTAGCACAGATACGCAGTATTTT
TRBJ1-5,TRBV6-5,TRBD1,CASSRTGGADQPQHF,TGTGCCAGCAGTCGAACAGGGGGCGCGGATCAGCCCCAGCATTTT
TRBJ2-1,TRBV29-1,TRBD2,CSVEGTSGNEQFF,TGCAGCGTTGAGGGGACTAGCGGCAATGAGCAGTTCTTC
TRBJ2-5,TRBV18,TRBD1,CASSPTGGLETQYF,TGTGCCAGCTCACCGACAGGGGGATTAGAGACCCAGTACTTC